This TCR beta chain appears in the sequencing data of a study of blood T cell repertoires in COVID-19. On the study more broadly: T cells, B-cell-depleted T cells, or PBMCs supplied cDNA or gDNA.

Authors' data handling: By means of reference gene primer amplification, nucleated cell counts were estimated. Sequencing was performed with immunoSEQ multiplex PCR; in TCRdb, only in-frame clones are kept and a portion is missing. V, J and clone size reflect that table, while D and trimming were determined from the DNA. The profile covers some 240,000 clones, with approximately 89% appearing a single time and roughly a tenth taken by the ten largest. Seattle enrolled patients during active infection and tracked them longitudinally. The germline V gene encodes CDR1 SGHNT and CDR2 YYREEE (reference sequence). The CDR3 loop spans 16 amino acids. The trim removed 1 base at V and 1 base at J, leaving 3 bases unmatched.

The sample consisted of peripheral blood. The genes are TRBV5-4 and TRBJ2-3; 10 nucleotides agree with TRBD2. This TCR was sampled from a woman in her 70s with COVID-19, enrolled during active disease. CDR3 sequence reads: CASSLRLAGGTDTQYF. CDR3 nucleotides: TGTGCCAGCAGCTTGAGGCTAGCGGGGGGCACAGATACGCAGTATTTT.